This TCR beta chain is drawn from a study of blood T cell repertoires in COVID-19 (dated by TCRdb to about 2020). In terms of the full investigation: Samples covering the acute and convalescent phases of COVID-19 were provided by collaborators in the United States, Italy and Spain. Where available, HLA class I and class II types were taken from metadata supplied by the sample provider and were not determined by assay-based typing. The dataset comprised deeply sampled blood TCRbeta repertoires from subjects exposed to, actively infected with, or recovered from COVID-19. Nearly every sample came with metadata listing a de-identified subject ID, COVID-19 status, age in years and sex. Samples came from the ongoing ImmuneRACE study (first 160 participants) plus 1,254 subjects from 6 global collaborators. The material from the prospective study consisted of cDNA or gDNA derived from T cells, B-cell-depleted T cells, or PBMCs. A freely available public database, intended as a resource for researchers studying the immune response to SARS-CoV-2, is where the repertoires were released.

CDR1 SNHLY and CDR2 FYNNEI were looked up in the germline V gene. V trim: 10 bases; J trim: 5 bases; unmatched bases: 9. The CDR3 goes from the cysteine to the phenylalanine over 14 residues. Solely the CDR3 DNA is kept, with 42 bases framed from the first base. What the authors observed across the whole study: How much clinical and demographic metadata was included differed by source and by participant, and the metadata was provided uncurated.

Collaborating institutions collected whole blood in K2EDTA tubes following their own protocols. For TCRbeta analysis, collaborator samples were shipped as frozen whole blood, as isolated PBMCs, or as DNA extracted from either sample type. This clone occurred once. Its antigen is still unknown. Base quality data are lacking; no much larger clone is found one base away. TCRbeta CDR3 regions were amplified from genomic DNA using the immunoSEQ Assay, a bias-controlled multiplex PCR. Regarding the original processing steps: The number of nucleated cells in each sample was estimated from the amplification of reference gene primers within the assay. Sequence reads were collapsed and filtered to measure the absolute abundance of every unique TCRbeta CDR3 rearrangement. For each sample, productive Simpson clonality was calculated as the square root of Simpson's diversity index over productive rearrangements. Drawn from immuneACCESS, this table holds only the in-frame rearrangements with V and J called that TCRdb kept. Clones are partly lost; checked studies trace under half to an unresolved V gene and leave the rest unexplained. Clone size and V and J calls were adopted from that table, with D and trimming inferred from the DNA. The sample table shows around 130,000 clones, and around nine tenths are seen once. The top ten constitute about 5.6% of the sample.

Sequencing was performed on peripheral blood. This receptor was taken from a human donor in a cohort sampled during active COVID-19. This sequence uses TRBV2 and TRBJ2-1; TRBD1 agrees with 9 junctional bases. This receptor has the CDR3 CATLRDRVDNEQFF. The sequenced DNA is TGTGCCACCCTCCGGGACAGGGTAGACAATGAGCAGTTCTTC.